This T cell receptor beta chain was observed in a study of CD8+ T cells in alopecia areata. Stated treatment: oral pan-JAK inhibitor, 5-10 mg twice daily. Reverse transcription of extracted RNA yielded cDNA, which provided the sequencing template. Clones were sequenced by immunoSEQ multiplex PCR, and TCRdb holds only the in-frame ones, with some missing. The repertoire holds under 250,000 clones, with around three fifths as singletons. This receptor was identified in a human donor with alopecia areata. Here the sequenced sample was CD4+ T cells sorted from blood, taken at week 4, from a patient treated with tofacitinib.

CDR3 bases: TGCGCCAGCAGCCCTTTACTGCCACGAGGGACAGGCACCTACGAGCAGTACTTC. Translating it yields CASSPLLPRGTGTYEQYF. The rearrangement links TRBV5-1 to TRBJ2-7; 8 bases fit TRBD1. J gave up 2 bases and V 4 bases, and 17 bases lay outside the gene matches. CDR1 is SGHRS and CDR2 is YFSETQ in the germline V gene. The CDR3 is made up of 18 amino acids.